The clone carrying this TCR beta chain was seen a handful of times. The entry originates in a study of T cells in Graves' hyperthyroidism and ophthalmopathy. Amplified TCR beta CDR3 regions came from RNA transcripts. HTBI primers were the set used in a first-round RT-PCR of the TCR CDR3. TCRdb called the multiplex PCR reads again in MiXCR, with one record for every CDR3 protein. The repertoire holds about 300,000 distinct CDR3 sequences, with roughly 13% as singletons. The TCR comes from a woman in her thirties or forties with Graves' hyperthyroidism. Sequencing was done on a sample of blood.

The CDR3 region is CASSPSGAGETQYF. DNA of the CDR3: TGTGCCAGCAGTCCTAGCGGTGCCGGGGAGACCCAGTACTTC. The chain has TRBV6-1 and TRBJ2-5, with 7 bases aligning to TRBD2. This CDR3 has 14 amino acids. Germline V gene sequence: CDR1 MNHNS, CDR2 SASEGT. Germline trimming cut 5 bases from V and 5 bases from J; bases unmatched to any gene: 8.